These 3 T cell receptor beta chains originate from one sample sequenced in a study of blood T cell repertoires in COVID-19. Data came from immunoSEQ multiplex PCR; TCRdb stores just in-frame clones and leaves some out. The table shows 190,000 or so clones, with 82% occurring only once. Sequenced material: PBMCs or T cells enriched from blood (not recorded which). The receptors come from a man between 35 and 55 years old who had recovered from COVID-19.

The rearrangement uses TRBV19 and TRBJ2-3, with TRBD2 as a possible D gene (6 bases). Trimming left V 7 bases short and J 0 bases short, with 8 bases between. Germline loops: CDR1 LNHDA, CDR2 SQIVND (reference sequence). The CDR3 is 13 residues long. CDR3 residues: CASIGGSTDTQYF. In nucleotides, the CDR3 is TGTGCCAGTATAGGAGGGAGCACAGATACGCAGTATTTT.

J is TRBJ1-1 and V is TRBV7-2; D possibly corresponds to TRBD1 (5 bases). CDR1 and CDR2 (germline): SGHTA, FQGNSA. Trimming shortened V by 5 bases and J by 4 bases, and 17 bases separated the two germline ends. This CDR3 is built from 15 residues. For the CDR3, the DNA is TGTGCCAGCAGCCCCCGCGGGACGCAAGTCACTGAAGCTTTCTTT. Its protein is CASSPRGTQVTEAFF.

This sequence joins TRBV30 and TRBJ1-3; D is uncertain. The CDR3 is made up of 13 amino acids. Germline V lookup: CDR1 GTSNPN, CDR2 SVGIG (reference sequence). V lost 0 bases to trimming and J lost 5 bases, with 8 bases between them. CDR3 region: CAWSVQIRNTIYF. CDR3 in DNA: TGTGCCTGGAGTGTACAGATTAGAAACACCATATATTTT.